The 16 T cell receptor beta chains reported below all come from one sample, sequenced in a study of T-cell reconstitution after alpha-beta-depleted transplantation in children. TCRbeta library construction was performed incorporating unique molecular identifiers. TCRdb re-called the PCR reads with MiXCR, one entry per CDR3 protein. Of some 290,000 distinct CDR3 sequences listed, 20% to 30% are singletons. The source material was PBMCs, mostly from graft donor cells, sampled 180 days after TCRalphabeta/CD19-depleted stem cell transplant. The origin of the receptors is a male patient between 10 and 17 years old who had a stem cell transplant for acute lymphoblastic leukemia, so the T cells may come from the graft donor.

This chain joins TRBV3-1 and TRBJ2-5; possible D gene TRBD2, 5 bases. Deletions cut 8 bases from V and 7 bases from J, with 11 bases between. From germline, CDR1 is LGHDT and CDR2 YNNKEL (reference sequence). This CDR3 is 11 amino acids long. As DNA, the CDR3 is TGTGCCAGCCTAGCCTCCGGGACCCAGTACTTC. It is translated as CASLASGTQYF.

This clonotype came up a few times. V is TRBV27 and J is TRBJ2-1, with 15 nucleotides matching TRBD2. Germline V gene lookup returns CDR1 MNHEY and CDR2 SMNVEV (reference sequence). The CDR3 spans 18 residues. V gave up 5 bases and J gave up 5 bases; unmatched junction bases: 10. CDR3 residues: CASSSGTSGRPIDNEQFF. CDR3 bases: TGTGCCAGCAGTAGTGGGACTAGCGGGAGGCCAATCGACAATGAGCAGTTCTTC.

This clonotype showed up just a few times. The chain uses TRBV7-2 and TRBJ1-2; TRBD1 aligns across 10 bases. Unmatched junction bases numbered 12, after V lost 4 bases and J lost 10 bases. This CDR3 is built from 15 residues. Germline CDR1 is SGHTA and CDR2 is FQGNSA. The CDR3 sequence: CASSSGWGQGSDYTF. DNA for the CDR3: TGTGCCAGCAGCTCAGGCTGGGGACAGGGGTCTGACTACACCTTC.

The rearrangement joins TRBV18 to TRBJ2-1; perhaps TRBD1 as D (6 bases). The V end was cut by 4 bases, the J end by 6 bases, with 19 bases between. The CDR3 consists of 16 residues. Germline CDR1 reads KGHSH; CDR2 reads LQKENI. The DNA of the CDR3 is TGTGCCAGCTCACTCACCCAGGGGTTCGGCGGCAATGAGCAGTTCTTC. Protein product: CASSLTQGFGGNEQFF.

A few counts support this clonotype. The CDR3 here is CASSLYADTQYF. CDR3 bases: TGCGCCAGCAGCTTGTACGCAGATACGCAGTATTTT. The chain recombines TRBV5-1 with TRBJ2-3; D is ambiguous. CDR1 and CDR2 from the germline V gene are SGHRS and YFSETQ. V was shortened by 1 base and J by 4 bases, with 4 bases between the two germline ends. The CDR3 has 12 amino acids.

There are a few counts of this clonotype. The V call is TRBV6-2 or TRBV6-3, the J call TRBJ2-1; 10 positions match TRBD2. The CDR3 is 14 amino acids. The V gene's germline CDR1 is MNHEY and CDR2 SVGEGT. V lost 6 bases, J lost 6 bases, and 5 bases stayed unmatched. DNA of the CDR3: TGTGCCAGCAGCAAACTAGCGGGAAGCAATGAGCAGTTCTTC. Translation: CASSKLAGSNEQFF.

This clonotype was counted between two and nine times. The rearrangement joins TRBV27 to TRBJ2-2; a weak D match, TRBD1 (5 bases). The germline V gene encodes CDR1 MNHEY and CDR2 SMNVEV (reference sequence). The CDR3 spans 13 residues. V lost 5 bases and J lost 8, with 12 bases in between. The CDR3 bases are TGTGCCAGCAGTACTACACCAGGGGGGGAGCTGTTTTTT. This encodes CASSTTPGGELFF.

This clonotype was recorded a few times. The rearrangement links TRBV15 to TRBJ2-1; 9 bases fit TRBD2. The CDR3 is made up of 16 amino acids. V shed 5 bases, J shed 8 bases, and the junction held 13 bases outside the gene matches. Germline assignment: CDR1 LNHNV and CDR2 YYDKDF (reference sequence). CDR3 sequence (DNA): TGTGCCACCAGCCCGCGACTAGCGGAGGAGGGGGATGAGCAGTTCTTC. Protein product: CATSPRLAEEGDEQFF.

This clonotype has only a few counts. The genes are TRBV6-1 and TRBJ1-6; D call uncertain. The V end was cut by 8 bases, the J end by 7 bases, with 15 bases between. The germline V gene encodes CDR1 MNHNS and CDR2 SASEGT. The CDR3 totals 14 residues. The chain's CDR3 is CASGLEMANSPLHF. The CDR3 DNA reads TGTGCCAGCGGATTAGAAATGGCAAATTCACCCCTCCACTTT.

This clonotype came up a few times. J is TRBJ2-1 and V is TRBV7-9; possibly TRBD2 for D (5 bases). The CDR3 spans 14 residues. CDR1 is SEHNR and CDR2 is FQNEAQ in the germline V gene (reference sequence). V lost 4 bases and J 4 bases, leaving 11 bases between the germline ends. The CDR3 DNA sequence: TGTGCCAGCAGCTACCTAAGCGGTTACAATGAGCAGTTCTTC. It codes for CASSYLSGYNEQFF. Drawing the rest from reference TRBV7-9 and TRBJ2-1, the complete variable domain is DTGVSQNPRHKITKRGQNVTFRCDPISEHNRLYWYRQTLGQGPEFLTYFQNEAQLEKSRLLSDRFSAERPKGSFSTLEIQRTEQGDSAMYLCASSYLSGYNEQFFGPGTRLTVL.

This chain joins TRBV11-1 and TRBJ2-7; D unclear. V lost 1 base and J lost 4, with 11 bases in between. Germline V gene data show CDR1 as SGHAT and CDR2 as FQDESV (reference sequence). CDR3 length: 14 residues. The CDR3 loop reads CASSLGRRWYEQYF. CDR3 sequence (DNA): TGTGCCAGCAGCTTAGGGCGGAGATGGTACGAGCAGTACTTC.

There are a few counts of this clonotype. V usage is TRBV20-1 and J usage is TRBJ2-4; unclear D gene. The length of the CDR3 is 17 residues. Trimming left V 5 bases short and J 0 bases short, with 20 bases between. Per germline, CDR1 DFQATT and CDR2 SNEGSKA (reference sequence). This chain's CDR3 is CSAQRGGEPLAKNIQYF. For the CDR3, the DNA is TGCAGTGCTCAACGAGGTGGGGAACCTCTAGCCAAAAACATTCAGTACTTC.

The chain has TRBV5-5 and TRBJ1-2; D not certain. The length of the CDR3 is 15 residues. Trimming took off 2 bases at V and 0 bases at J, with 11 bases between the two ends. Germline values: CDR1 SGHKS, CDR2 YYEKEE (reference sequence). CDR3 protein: CASSLWALSNYGYTF. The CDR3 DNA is TGTGCCAGCAGCTTATGGGCCTTATCTAACTATGGCTACACCTTC.

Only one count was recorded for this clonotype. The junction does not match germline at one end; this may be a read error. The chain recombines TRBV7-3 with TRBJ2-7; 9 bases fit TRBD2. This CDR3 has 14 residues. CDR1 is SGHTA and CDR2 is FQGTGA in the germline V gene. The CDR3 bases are TGTGCCAGCAGCCTAACTAGCGGGTTATACGAGCAGTACTTC. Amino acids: CASSLTSGLYEQYF.

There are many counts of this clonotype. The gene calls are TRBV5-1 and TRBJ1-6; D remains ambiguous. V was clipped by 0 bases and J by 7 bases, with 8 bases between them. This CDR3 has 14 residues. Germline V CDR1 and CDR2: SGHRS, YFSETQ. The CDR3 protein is CASSLGTVNSPLHF. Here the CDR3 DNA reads TGCGCCAGCAGCTTGGGGACGGTGAATTCACCCCTCCACTTT.

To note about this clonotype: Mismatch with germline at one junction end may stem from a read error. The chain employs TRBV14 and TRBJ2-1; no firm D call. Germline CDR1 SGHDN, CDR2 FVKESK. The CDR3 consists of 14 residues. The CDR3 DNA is TGTGCCAGCAGCCAAGGGTCTGTCTACAATGAGCCGTTCTTC. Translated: CASSQGSVYNEPFF.